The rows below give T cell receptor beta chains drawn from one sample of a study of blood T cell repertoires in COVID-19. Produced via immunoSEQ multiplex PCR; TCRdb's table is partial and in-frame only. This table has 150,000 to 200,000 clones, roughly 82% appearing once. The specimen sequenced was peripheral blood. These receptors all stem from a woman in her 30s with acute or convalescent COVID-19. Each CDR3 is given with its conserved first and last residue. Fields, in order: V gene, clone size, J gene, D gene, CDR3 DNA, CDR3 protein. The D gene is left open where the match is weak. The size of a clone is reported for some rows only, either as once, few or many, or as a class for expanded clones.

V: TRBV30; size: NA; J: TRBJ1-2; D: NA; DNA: TGTGCCTGGAGTTCAGGGGCCGGGTACTATGGCTACACCTTC; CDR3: CAWSSGAGYYGYTF
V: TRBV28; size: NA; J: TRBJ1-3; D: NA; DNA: TGTGCCAGCAGCCTATTGATGGGGAGCTCTGGAAACACCATATATTTT; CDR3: CASSLLMGSSGNTIYF
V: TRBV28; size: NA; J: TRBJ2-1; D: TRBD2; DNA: TGTGCCAGCAGTACAGCGGGAACTTCCTCCTACAATGAGCAGTTCTTC; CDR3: CASSTAGTSSYNEQFF
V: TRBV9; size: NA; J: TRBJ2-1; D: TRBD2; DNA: TGTGCCGGGGAGGGACTTCCAGGGCATGAGCAGTTCTTC; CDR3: CAGEGLPGHEQFF
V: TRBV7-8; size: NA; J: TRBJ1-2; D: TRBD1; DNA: TGTGCCAGCAGCTATGGACAGGGGAACTATGGCTACACCTTC; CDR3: CASSYGQGNYGYTF
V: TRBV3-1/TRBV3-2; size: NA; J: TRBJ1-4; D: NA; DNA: TGTGCCAGCAGCCAAGCCGGCACTCACGGTGGGCGTGAAAAACTGTTTTTT; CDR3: CASSQAGTHGGREKLFF
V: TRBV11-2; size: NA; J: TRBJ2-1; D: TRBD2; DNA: TGTGCCAGCAGCCGCTCACTAGCGGGAGATTGGGATGAGCAGTTCTTC; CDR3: CASSRSLAGDWDEQFF
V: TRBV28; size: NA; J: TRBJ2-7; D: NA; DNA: TGTGCCAGCCGTTCAGGGTGGGATTTTTCCTACGAGCAGTACTTC; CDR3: CASRSGWDFSYEQYF
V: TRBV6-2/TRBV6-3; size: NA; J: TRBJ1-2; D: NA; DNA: TGTGCCAGCAGTTATCCCGGCCAGGGCGTGGAAGGCTACACCTTC; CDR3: CASSYPGQGVEGYTF
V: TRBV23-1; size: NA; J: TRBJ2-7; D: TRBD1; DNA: TGCGCCAGCAGGCTAACGGGGACAGGGGGTCCCTACGAGCAGTACTTC; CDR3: CASRLTGTGGPYEQYF
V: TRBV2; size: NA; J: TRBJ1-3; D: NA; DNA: TGTGCCAGCAGCCGAGACAGGGGAAACACCATATATTTT; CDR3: CASSRDRGNTIYF
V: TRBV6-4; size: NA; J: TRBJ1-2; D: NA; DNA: TGTGCCAGCAGTGGTTTCAGGGGCGCGTACTATGGCTACACCTTC; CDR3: CASSGFRGAYYGYTF
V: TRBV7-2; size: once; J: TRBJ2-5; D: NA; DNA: TGTGCCAGCAGCAGAGGGGGTCTAGAGACCCAGTACTTC; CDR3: CASSRGGLETQYF
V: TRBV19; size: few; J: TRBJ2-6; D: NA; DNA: TGTGCCAGTAGTAAGACAGGACCAGGGGCCAACGTCCTGACTTTC; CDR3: CASSKTGPGANVLTF
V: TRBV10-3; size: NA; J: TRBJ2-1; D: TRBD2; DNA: TGTGCCATCAGTGAGTATACTAGCGGGGCCAATGAGCAGTTCTTC; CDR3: CAISEYTSGANEQFF
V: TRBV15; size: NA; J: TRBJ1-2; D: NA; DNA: TGTGCCACCAGCAGCGAGTTGCTTGGGGTAACGGGGGGCTACACCTTC; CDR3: CATSSELLGVTGGYTF
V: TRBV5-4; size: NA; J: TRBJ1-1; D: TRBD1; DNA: TGTGCCAGCAGCCCAGGGACAGGGAGCCTCCCTGAAGCTTTCTTT; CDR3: CASSPGTGSLPEAFF
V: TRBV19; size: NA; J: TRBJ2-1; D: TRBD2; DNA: TGTGCCAGTAGTATCGGGAGGGGGAGCTATGAGCAGTTCTTC; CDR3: CASSIGRGSYEQFF
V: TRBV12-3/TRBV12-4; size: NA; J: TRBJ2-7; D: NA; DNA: TGTGCCAGCAGTTTAATAGGAGCTTACGAGCAGTACTTC; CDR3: CASSLIGAYEQYF
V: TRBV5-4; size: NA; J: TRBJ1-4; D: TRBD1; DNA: TGTGCCAGCAGCGCTAGACAGGGGAAGGGTGAAAAACTGTTTTTT; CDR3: CASSARQGKGEKLFF
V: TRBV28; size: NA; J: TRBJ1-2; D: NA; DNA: TGTGCCAGCAGTCGGACATCGACGTCCTTCTATGGCTACACCTTC; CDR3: CASSRTSTSFYGYTF
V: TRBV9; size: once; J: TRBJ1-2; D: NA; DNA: TGTGCCAGCAGCAACACACCGGGACAACACTATGGCTACACCTTC; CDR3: CASSNTPGQHYGYTF
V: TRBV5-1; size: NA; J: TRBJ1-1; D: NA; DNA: TGCGCCAGCAGCTTGGGCCTTACAATGGCAGCTTTCTTT; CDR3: CASSLGLTMAAFF
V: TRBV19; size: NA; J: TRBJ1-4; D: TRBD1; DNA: TGTGCCAGTACTACCTACAGGGGGCGCGGTGAAAAACTGTTTTTT; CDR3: CASTTYRGRGEKLFF
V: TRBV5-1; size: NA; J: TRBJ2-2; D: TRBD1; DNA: TGCGCCAGCAGCTTGGCCACAGGGGGCTCCTACGCCGGGGAGCTGTTTTTT; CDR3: CASSLATGGSYAGELFF
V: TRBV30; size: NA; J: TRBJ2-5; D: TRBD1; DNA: TGTGCCTGGGGGACCGGACAGGGCTCGGAGACCCAGTACTTC; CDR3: CAWGTGQGSETQYF
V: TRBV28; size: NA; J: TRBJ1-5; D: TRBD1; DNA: TGTGCCAGCAGTTCAGGGGGGAGCAATCAGCCCCAGCATTTT; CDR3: CASSSGGSNQPQHF
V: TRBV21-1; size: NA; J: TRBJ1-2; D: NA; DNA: TGTGCCAGCATGTATTTGTTAACAGGGGTGGCCGTCTCTGGCTACACCTTC; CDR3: CASMYLLTGVAVSGYTF
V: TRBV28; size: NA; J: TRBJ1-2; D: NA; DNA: TGTGCCAGCAGTTTAGGGGACACCTCAATTGGTGGCTACACCTTC; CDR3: CASSLGDTSIGGYTF
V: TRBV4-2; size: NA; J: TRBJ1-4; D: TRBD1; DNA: TGTGCCAGCAGCCGGCGACAGGGAACGGATGAAAAACTGTTTTTT; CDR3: CASSRRQGTDEKLFF
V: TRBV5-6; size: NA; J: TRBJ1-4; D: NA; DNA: TGTGCCAGCAGTTTAATTGCAACTAATGAAAAACTGTTTTTT; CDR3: CASSLIATNEKLFF
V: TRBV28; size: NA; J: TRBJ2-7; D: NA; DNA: TGTGCCAGCAGTTTAATCAGGGGCGAGCAGTACTTC; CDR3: CASSLIRGEQYF
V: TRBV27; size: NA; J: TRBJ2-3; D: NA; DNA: TGTGCCAGCAGTGCGGACAGCCGGGGCGCAGATACGCAGTATTTT; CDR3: CASSADSRGADTQYF
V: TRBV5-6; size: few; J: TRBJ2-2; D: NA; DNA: TGTGCCAGCATCGGTCTAGGAGGGGGCTACACCGGGGAGCTGTTTTTT; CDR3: CASIGLGGGYTGELFF
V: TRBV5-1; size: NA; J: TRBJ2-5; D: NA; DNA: TGCGCCAGCAGCGAGGGTCCGTTAGAGACCCAGTACTTC; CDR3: CASSEGPLETQYF